The rows below give T cell receptor beta chains drawn from one sample of a study of blood T cells in healthy people across ages. In TCRdb, the 5' RACE reads were re-called with MiXCR into one record per CDR3 protein. This sample yields around 870,000 distinct CDR3 sequences, of which 29% are seen a single time; roughly 17% belongs to the top ten. The specimen sequenced was blood. These receptor sequences come from a woman of 80 years or more in good health. Each CDR3 is given with its conserved first and last residue. A D gene is named only where the DNA matches it firmly. Expanded clones get a size class; other rows say once, few or many, or leave the size out.

many,TRBD1,15,TRBJ1-2,TRBV7-2,CASSPRGGQGDGYTF,TGTGCCAGCAGCCCCAGGGGGGGACAGGGAGATGGCTACACCTTC
.,.,16,TRBJ2-2,TRBV28,CASRPIGQGGTGELFF,TGTGCCAGCAGACCTATCGGACAGGGAGGGACCGGGGAGCTGTTTTTT
.,TRBD1,15,TRBJ1-5,TRBV30,CAWSGGTGSNQPQHF,TGTGCCTGGAGTGGCGGGACAGGGAGTAATCAGCCCCAGCATTTT
.,TRBD1,16,TRBJ1-4,TRBV6-5,CASSYRLWQGEEKLFF,TGTGCCAGCAGTTACCGTTTGTGGCAGGGGGAGGAAAAACTGTTTTTT
many,.,15,TRBJ1-4,TRBV20-1,CSARDPARTNEKLFF,TGCAGTGCTAGAGATCCGGCCCGCACTAATGAAAAACTGTTTTTT
few,TRBD1,15,TRBJ1-6,TRBV5-1,CASSAVGTGVSPLHF,TGCGCCAGCAGCGCTGTCGGGACAGGGGTATCACCCCTCCACTTT
few,TRBD1,13,TRBJ1-1,TRBV12-3/TRBV12-4,CASSLYRGTEAFF,TGTGCCAGCAGCTTGTACAGGGGAACTGAAGCTTTCTTT
many,.,16,TRBJ2-1,TRBV4-3,CASSQDGGQFYNEQFF,TGCGCCAGCAGCCAAGATGGAGGACAGTTTTACAATGAGCAGTTCTTC
many,.,12,TRBJ2-1,TRBV4-1,CASSHTSNEQFF,TGCGCCAGCAGCCACACTAGCAATGAGCAGTTCTTC
few,.,14,TRBJ2-1,TRBV28,CASSLYQGYNEQFF,TGTGCCAGCAGTTTATATCAGGGCTACAATGAGCAGTTCTTC
many,TRBD2,17,TRBJ2-3,TRBV4-2,CASSQVISGGTTDTQYF,TGTGCCAGCAGCCAAGTAATTAGCGGGGGAACAACAGATACGCAGTATTTT
.,.,13,TRBJ2-7,TRBV6-2/TRBV6-3,CASTDGLFYEQYF,TGTGCCAGCACCGACGGGCTCTTCTACGAGCAGTACTTC
many,TRBD2,16,TRBJ2-5,TRBV6-5,CASSYQGTSGIETQYF,TGTGCCAGCAGTTACCAGGGGACTAGCGGGATAGAGACCCAGTACTTC
.,.,20,TRBJ2-6,TRBV20-1,CSARVSGRGRLQEGANVLTF,TGCAGTGCTAGAGTCTCGGGGCGGGGGCGGTTGCAGGAGGGGGCCAACGTCCTGACTTTC
.,TRBD2,15,TRBJ2-3,TRBV12-3/TRBV12-4,CASSTSGGAADTQYF,TGTGCCAGCAGTACTAGCGGGGGGGCTGCAGATACGCAGTATTTT
many,.,20,TRBJ2-3,TRBV27,CASSLSGPPQGFTSTDTQYF,TGTGCCAGCAGTTTATCAGGTCCCCCACAGGGATTTACTAGCACAGATACGCAGTATTTT
.,TRBD2,15,TRBJ2-3,TRBV7-3,CASSLGGVYTDTQYF,TGTGCCAGCAGCTTGGGGGGGGTTTACACAGATACGCAGTATTTT
.,TRBD1,17,TRBJ2-5,TRBV25-1,CASSFKGGTGIYNEQYF,TGTGCCAGCAGTTTCAAAGGAGGGACAGGGATCTACAATGAGCAGTACTTC
many,.,15,TRBJ1-2,TRBV12-3/TRBV12-4,CASSLSGTSDYGYTF,TGTGCCAGCAGTTTATCCGGGACGTCTGACTATGGCTACACCTTC
once,.,16,TRBJ2-3,TRBV24-1,CATSDPSEDFTDTQYF,TGTGCCACCAGTGATCCCTCGGAGGATTTCACAGATACGCAGTATTTT
.,.,17,TRBJ1-2,TRBV28,CASSFTGLGLANYGYTF,TGTGCCAGCAGTTTCACAGGGTTAGGTCTTGCTAACTATGGCTACACCTTC
few,.,12,TRBJ2-1,TRBV19,CASTFGGGEQFF,TGTGCCAGTACCTTCGGGGGCGGTGAGCAGTTCTTC
many,.,16,TRBJ2-6,TRBV15,CATRRGGGLGANVLTF,TGTGCCACCAGAAGAGGGGGGGGGCTAGGGGCCAACGTCCTGACTTTC
many,TRBD2,14,TRBJ2-5,TRBV29-1,CSVRLAGEQETQYF,TGCAGCGTAAGACTAGCGGGGGAACAAGAGACCCAGTACTTC
.,.,14,TRBJ1-1,TRBV14,CASSQVRTRIEAFF,TGTGCCAGCAGCCAAGTAAGGACCCGGATCGAAGCTTTCTTT
few,TRBD1,16,TRBJ2-5,TRBV28,CASSSAGTGYQETQYF,TGTGCCAGCAGTTCCGCCGGGACAGGGTACCAAGAGACCCAGTACTTC
once,TRBD1,16,TRBJ2-2,TRBV7-8,CASSLPGTGGTGELFF,TGTGCCAGCAGCCTCCCCGGGACAGGGGGCACCGGGGAGCTGTTTTTT
.,TRBD2,16,TRBJ2-5,TRBV7-9,CASSHGGLAGVKTQYF,TGTGCCAGCAGCCACGGGGGCCTAGCGGGAGTGAAGACCCAGTACTTC
.,.,12,TRBJ2-7,TRBV24-1,CATTLGRDEQYF,TGTGCCACCACGCTGGGACGGGACGAGCAGTACTTC
.,TRBD2,16,TRBJ2-3,TRBV5-1,CASSSTASGGTDTQYF,TGCGCCAGCAGCTCTACCGCTAGCGGGGGGACAGATACGCAGTATTTT
once,.,17,TRBJ2-7,TRBV3-1,CASSHAGSRRDFYEQYF,TGTGCCAGCAGCCATGCGGGTTCAAGACGGGATTTCTACGAGCAGTACTTC
.,TRBD1,15,TRBJ2-5,TRBV11-3,CASSKGQVGRETQYF,TGTGCCAGCAGCAAGGGACAGGTGGGGCGAGAGACCCAGTACTTC
many,.,13,TRBJ2-3,TRBV11-2,CASSLGHPDTQYF,TGTGCCAGCAGCTTAGGGCATCCAGATACGCAGTATTTT
many,TRBD2,17,TRBJ2-3,TRBV7-2,CASSLSPSGGGTDTQYF,TGTGCCAGCAGCTTGTCGCCTAGCGGGGGGGGGACAGATACGCAGTATTTT
few,TRBD1,15,TRBJ1-2,TRBV6-2/TRBV6-3,CASASGRGPKPGYTF,TGTGCCAGCGCTTCCGGCAGGGGGCCTAAACCCGGCTACACCTTC
few,.,15,TRBJ2-3,TRBV7-2,CASSTGAVVADTQYF,TGTGCCAGCAGCACGGGGGCGGTCGTTGCAGATACGCAGTATTTT
.,.,16,TRBJ1-2,TRBV20-1,CSASLGGSPGIYGYTF,TGCAGTGCTAGCCTCGGAGGCTCCCCCGGAATCTATGGCTACACCTTC
.,TRBD2,14,TRBJ2-7,TRBV30,CAWSGTSGGDEQYF,TGTGCCTGGAGTGGAACTAGCGGGGGTGACGAGCAGTACTTC
many,.,15,TRBJ2-6,TRBV27,CASSRGGSGANVLTF,TGTGCCAGCAGCCGAGGGGGTTCTGGGGCCAACGTCCTGACTTTC
many,.,12,TRBJ1-6,TRBV6-5,CASRTLNSPLHF,TGTGCCAGCAGGACCCTTAATTCACCCCTCCACTTT
many,.,10,TRBJ2-3,TRBV2,CASVDDTQYF,TGTGCCAGCGTAGACGATACGCAGTATTTT
.,TRBD2,19,TRBJ2-1,TRBV6-2/TRBV6-3,CANSPGLNSGGGFYNEQFF,TGTGCCAACAGTCCGGGCTTAAATAGCGGGGGGGGTTTCTACAATGAGCAATTCTTC
many,.,14,TRBJ2-5,TRBV20-1,CSARDRGLVETQYF,TGCAGTGCTAGAGATAGGGGCCTAGTGGAGACCCAGTACTTC
.,.,12,TRBJ1-2,TRBV29-1,CSVVDNNYGYTF,TGCAGCGTAGTGGACAATAACTATGGCTACACCTTC
.,.,15,TRBJ2-5,TRBV5-1,CASRVNPGIKETQYF,TGCGCCAGCAGGGTCAACCCAGGAATTAAAGAGACCCAGTACTTC
few,.,18,TRBJ1-4,TRBV3-1,CASSQDPARTVANEKLFF,TGTGCCAGCAGCCAAGATCCTGCGCGGACGGTCGCTAATGAAAAACTGTTTTTT
few,TRBD1,16,TRBJ1-5,TRBV15,CATSRDMRGQSQPQHF,TGTGCCACCAGCAGAGATATGAGGGGGCAGAGTCAGCCCCAGCATTTT
few,TRBD1,16,TRBJ2-6,TRBV5-8,CASSTDRESGANVLTF,TGTGCCAGCAGCACAGACAGGGAGTCAGGGGCCAACGTCCTGACTTTC
.,.,13,TRBJ2-1,TRBV21-1,CASLGCPYNGQFF,TGTGCCAGCCTAGGGTGCCCCTACAATGGGCAGTTCTTC
few,TRBD2,14,TRBJ2-3,TRBV25-1,CASRDSGGAYTQYF,TGTGCCAGCAGGGATAGCGGGGGGGCATATACGCAGTATTTT
many,TRBD2,17,TRBJ2-1,TRBV3-1,CASSQDGPGLSGGEQFF,TGTGCCAGCAGCCAAGATGGGCCTGGGCTTAGCGGGGGGGAGCAGTTCTTC
few,.,14,TRBJ2-3,TRBV12-3/TRBV12-4,CASSLGGSADAQYF,TGTGCCAGCAGTTTGGGGGGAAGCGCAGATGCGCAGTATTTT
many,TRBD2,18,TRBJ2-3,TRBV5-1,CASSLGTSGAASTDTQYF,TGCGCCAGCAGCTTGGGGACTAGCGGGGCCGCTAGCACAGATACGCAGTATTTT
.,.,14,TRBJ2-7,TRBV20-1,CSARATGKGYEQYF,TGCAGTGCTAGAGCTACGGGAAAAGGTTACGAGCAGTACTTC
many,.,15,TRBJ2-3,TRBV7-2,CASSLDSIITDTQYF,TGTGCCAGCAGCCTAGACTCCATAATCACAGATACGCAGTATTTT
.,TRBD1,17,TRBJ2-3,TRBV7-3,CASSLDPRDRVTDTQYF,TGTGCCAGCAGCTTAGACCCCCGGGACAGGGTCACAGATACGCAGTATTTT
many,.,12,TRBJ2-1,TRBV7-9,CASSSLNNEQFF,TGTGCCAGCAGCTCTTTGAACAATGAGCAGTTCTTC
.,TRBD1,15,TRBJ2-7,TRBV24-1,CATSDTGQGITEQYF,TGTGCCACCAGTGATACTGGACAGGGAATCACCGAGCAGTACTTC
many,.,12,TRBJ2-4,TRBV2,CASQVAKNIQYF,TGTGCCAGTCAGGTAGCCAAAAACATTCAGTACTTC
.,.,13,TRBJ1-3,TRBV12-3/TRBV12-4,CASSSSSGNTIYF,TGTGCCAGTTCGAGCAGCTCTGGAAACACCATATATTTT